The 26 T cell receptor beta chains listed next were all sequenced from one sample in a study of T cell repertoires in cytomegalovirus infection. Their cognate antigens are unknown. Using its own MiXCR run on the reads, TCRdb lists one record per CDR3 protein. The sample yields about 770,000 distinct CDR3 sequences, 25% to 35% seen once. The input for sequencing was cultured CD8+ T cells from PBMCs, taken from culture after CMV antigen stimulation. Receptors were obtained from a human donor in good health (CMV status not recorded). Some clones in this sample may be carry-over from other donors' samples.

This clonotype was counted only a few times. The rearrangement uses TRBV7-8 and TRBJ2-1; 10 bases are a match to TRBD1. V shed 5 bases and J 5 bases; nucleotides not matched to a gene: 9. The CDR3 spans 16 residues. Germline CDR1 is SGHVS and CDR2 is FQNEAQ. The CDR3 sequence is CASSRRGDRGNNEQFF. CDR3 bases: TGTGCCAGCAGCAGGAGGGGGGACAGGGGCAACAATGAGCAGTTCTTC. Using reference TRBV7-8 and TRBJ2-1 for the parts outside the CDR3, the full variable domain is GAGVSQSPRYKVAKRGQDVALRCDPISGHVSLFWYQQALGQGPEFLTYFQNEAQLDKSGLPSDRFFAERPEGSVSTLKIQRTQQEDSAVYLCASSRRGDRGNNEQFFGPGTRLTVL.

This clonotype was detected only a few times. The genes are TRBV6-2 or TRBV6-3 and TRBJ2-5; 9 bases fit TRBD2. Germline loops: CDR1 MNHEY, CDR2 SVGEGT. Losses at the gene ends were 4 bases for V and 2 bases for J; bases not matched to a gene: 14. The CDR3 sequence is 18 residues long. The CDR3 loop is CASSFLTPRLAEQETQYF. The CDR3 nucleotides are TGTGCCAGCAGTTTTTTAACACCCAGACTAGCGGAACAAGAGACCCAGTACTTC.

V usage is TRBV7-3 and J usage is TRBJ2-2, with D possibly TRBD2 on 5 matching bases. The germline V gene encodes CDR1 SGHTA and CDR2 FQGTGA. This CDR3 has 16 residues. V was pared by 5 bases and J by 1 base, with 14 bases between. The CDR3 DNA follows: TGTGCCAGCAGCCCCCTCGGGGAGCAGAACACCGGGGAGCTGTTTTTT. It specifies CASSPLGEQNTGELFF.

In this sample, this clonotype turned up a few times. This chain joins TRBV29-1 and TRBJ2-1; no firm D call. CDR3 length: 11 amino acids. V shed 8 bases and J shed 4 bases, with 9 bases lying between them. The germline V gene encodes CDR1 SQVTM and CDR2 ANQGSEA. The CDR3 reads CSSNSYNEQFF. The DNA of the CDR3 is TGCAGCTCCAACAGTTACAATGAGCAGTTCTTC.

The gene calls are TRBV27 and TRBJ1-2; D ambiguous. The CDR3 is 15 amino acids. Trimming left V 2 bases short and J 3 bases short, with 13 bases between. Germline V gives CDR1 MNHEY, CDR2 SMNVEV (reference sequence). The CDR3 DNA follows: TGTGCCAGCAGTTTAGGGTCATATGGTGACTATGGCTACACCTTC. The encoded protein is CASSLGSYGDYGYTF.

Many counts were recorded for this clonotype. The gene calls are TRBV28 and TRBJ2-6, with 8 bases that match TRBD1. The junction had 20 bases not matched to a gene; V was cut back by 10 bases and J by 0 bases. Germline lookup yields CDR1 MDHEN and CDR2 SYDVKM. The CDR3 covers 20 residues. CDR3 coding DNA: TGTGCCACCAAGGAGTACACAGGGGACAGGCCAAGCTCTGGGGCCAACGTCCTGACTTTC. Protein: CATKEYTGDRPSSGANVLTF.

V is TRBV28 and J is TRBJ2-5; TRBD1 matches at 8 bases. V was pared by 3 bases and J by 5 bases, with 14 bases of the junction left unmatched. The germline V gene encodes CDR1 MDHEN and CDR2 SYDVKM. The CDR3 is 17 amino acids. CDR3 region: CASSFLAPGGFGETQYF. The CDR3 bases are TGTGCCAGCAGTTTTTTAGCACCAGGGGGCTTTGGGGAGACCCAGTACTTC.

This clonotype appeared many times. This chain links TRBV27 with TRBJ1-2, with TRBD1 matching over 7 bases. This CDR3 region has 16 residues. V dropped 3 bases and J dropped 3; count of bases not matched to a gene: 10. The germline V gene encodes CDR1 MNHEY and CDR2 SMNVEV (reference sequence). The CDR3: CASSLGRTGPYYGYTF. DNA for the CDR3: TGTGCCAGCAGTTTGGGTCGGACAGGACCTTACTATGGCTACACCTTC.

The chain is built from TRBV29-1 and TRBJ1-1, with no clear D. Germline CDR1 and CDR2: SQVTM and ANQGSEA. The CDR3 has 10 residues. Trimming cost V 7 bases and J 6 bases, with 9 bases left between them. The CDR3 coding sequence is TGCAGCGCTGGATCCCCTGAAGCTTTCTTT. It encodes CSAGSPEAFF.

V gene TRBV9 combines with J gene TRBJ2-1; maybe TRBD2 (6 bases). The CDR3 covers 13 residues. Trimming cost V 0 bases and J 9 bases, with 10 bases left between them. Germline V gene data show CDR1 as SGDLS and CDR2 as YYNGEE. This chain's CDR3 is CASSVEAGTEQFF. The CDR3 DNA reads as TGTGCCAGCAGCGTAGAGGCGGGGACTGAGCAGTTCTTC.

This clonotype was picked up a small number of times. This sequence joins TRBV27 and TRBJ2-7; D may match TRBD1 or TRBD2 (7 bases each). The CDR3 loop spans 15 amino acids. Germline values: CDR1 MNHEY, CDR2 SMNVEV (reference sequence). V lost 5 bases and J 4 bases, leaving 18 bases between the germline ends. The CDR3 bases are TGTGCCAGCAGTCGAGCGGCAGGGGGAGGGTACGAGCAGTACTTC. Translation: CASSRAAGGGYEQYF.

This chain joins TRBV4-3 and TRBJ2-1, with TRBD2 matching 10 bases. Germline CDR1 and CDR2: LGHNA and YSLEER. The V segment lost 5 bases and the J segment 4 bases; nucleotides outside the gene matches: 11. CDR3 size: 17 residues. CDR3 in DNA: TGCGCCAGCAGCATAACCCTCCAAGCGGGGGGGTACAATGAGCAGTTCTTC. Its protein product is CASSITLQAGGYNEQFF.

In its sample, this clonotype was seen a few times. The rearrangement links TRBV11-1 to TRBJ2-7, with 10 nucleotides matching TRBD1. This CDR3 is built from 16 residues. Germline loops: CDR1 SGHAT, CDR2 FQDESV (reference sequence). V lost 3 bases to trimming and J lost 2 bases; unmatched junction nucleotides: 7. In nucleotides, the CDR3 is TGTGCCAGCAGCTTCGACCGGGACAGGGGCACCTACGAGCAGTACTTC. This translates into CASSFDRDRGTYEQYF.

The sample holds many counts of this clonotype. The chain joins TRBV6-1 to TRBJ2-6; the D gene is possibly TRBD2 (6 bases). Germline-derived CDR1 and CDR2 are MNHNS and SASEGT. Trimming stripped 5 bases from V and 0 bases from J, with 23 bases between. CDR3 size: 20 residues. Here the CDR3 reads CASSNRGGLDSHSGANVLTF. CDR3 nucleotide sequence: TGTGCCAGCAGTAACCGGGGAGGTCTGGACTCCCACTCTGGGGCCAACGTCCTGACTTTC.

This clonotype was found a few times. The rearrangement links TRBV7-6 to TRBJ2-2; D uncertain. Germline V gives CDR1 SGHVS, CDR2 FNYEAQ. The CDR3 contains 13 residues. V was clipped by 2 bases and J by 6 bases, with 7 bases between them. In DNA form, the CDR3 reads TGTGCCAGCAGCTTATCTCCCCCCGGGGAGCTGTTTTTT. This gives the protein CASSLSPPGELFF.

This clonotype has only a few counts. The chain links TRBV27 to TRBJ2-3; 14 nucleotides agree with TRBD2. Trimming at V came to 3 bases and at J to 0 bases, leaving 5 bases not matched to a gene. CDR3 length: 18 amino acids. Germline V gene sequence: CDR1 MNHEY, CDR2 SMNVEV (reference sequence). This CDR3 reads CASSLSGTSGGSTDTQYF. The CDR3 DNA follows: TGTGCCAGCAGTTTGTCAGGGACTAGCGGGGGAAGCACAGATACGCAGTATTTT.

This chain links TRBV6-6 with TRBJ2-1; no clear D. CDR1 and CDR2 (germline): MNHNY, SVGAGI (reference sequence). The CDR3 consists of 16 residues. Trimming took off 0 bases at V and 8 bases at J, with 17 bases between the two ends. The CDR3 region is CASSYSWLQKGHEQFF. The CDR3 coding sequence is TGTGCCAGCAGTTACTCCTGGCTACAAAAAGGACATGAGCAGTTCTTC.

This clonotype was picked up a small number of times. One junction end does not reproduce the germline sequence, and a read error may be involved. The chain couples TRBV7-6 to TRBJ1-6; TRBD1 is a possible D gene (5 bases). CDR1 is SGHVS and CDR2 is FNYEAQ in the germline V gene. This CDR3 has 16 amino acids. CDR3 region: CASSLVTGPGFSRLHF. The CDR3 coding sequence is TGTGCCAGCAGCTTAGTGACGGGGCCCGGCTTCTCACGCCTCCACTTT.

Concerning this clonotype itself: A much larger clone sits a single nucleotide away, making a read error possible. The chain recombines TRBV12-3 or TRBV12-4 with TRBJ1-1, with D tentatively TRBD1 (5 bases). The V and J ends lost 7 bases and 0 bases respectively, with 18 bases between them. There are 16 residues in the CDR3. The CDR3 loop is CASTHRRGPMNTEAFF. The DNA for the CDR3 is TGTGCCAGCACCCATCGGAGGGGTCCCATGAACACTGAAGCTTTCTTT.

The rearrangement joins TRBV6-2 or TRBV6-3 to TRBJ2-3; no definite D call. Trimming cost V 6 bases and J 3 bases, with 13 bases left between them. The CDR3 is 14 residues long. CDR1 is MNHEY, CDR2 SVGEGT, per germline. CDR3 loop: CASSWSLLTDTQYF. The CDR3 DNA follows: TGTGCCAGCAGCTGGTCCCTCCTGACAGATACGCAGTATTTT.

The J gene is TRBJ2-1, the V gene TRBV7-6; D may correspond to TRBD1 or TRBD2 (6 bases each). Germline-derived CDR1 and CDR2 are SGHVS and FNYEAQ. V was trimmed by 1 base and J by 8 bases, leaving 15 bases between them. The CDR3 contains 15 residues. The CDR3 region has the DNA TGTGCCAGCAGCTTAGACCCGGGGGCCGACGATGAGCAGTTCTTC. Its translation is CASSLDPGADDEQFF.

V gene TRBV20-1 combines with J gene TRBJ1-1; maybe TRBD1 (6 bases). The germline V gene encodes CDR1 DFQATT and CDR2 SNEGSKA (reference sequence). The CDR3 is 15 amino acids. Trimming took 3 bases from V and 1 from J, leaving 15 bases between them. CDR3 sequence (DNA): TGCAGTGCTAGGTACTCGGGACAACCGAACACTGAAGCTTTCTTT. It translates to CSARYSGQPNTEAFF.

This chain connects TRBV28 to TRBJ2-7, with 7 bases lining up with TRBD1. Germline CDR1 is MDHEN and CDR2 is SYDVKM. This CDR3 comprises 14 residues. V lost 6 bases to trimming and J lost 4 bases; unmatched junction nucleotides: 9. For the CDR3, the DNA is TGTGCCAGCAGGCATACCGGGACAGTATACGAGCAGTACGTC. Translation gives CASRHTGTVYEQYV.

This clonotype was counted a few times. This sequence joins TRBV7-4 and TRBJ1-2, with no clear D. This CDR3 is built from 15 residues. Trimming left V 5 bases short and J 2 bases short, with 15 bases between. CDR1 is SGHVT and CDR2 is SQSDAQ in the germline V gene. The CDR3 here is CASSRFGGANYGYTF. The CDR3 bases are TGTGCCAGCAGCCGCTTTGGAGGCGCGAACTATGGCTACACCTTC.

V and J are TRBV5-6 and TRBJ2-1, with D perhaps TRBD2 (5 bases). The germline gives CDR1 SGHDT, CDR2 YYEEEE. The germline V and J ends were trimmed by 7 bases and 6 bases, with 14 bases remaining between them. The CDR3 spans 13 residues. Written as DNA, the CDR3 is TGTGCCAGCGATCTCGGGGTGGGCAATGAGCAGTTCTTC. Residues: CASDLGVGNEQFF.

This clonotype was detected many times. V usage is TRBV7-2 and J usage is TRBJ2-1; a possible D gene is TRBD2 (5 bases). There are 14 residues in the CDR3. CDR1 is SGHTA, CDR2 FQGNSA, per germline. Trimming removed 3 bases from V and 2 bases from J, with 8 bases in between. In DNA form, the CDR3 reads TGTGCCAGCAGCTTTGGGAGTACCTACAATGAGCAGTTCTTC. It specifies CASSFGSTYNEQFF.